Below are 25 T cell receptor beta chains sequenced from a single sample in a study of blood T cell repertoires in COVID-19. Libraries were prepared by immunoSEQ multiplex PCR; TCRdb keeps only in-frame clonotypes and omits some of them. The data show around 56,000 clones, more than 60% seen once. The sequenced material came from peripheral blood. The receptors shown here come from a woman aged 70-85 years with acute or convalescent COVID-19.

J is TRBJ2-1 and V is TRBV2; D may be TRBD2 (6 bases). Germline loops: CDR1 SNHLY, CDR2 FYNNEI. Trimming stripped 5 bases from V and 8 bases from J, with 19 bases between. This CDR3 spans 15 amino acids. CDR3 coding DNA: TGTGCCAGCAGTAAAAGGGGCGGGGTGGGACATGAGCAGTTCTTC. Translating it yields CASSKRGGVGHEQFF. Based on the CDR3 plus reference TRBV2 and TRBJ2-1, the full variable domain is EPEVTQTPSHQVTQMGQEVILRCVPISNHLYFYWYRQILGQKVEFLVSFYNNEISEKSEIFDDQFSVERPDGSNFTLKIRSTKLEDSAMYFCASSKRGGVGHEQFFGPGTRLTVL.

This sequence joins TRBV5-1 and TRBJ1-3, with 7 bases aligning to TRBD1. With V trimmed by 2 bases and J by 3 bases, 5 bases remained unmatched. The CDR3 spans 15 residues. The germline V gene encodes CDR1 SGHRS and CDR2 YFSETQ. The CDR3 bases are TGCGCCAGCAGCTTCGGGACAGACGATGGAAACACCATATATTTT. It translates to CASSFGTDDGNTIYF.

This clone occurred a few times. This chain connects TRBV7-6 to TRBJ2-3, with TRBD2 as a possible D gene (6 bases). CDR1 is SGHVS and CDR2 is FNYEAQ in the germline V gene. This CDR3 is built from 16 residues. The V end was cut by 5 bases, the J end by 2 bases, with 17 bases between. CDR3 sequence (DNA): TGTGCCAGCAGCCCGGGGGTTCCTAGGGCCACAGATACGCAGTATTTT. Its protein is CASSPGVPRATDTQYF. Complete variable domain (other parts from reference TRBV7-6 and TRBJ2-3): GAGVSQSPRYKVTKRGQDVALRCDPISGHVSLYWYRQALGQGPEFLTYFNYEAQQDKSGLPNDRFSAERPEGSISTLTIQRTEQRDSAMYRCASSPGVPRATDTQYFGPGTRLTVL.

This clone was found once. The rearrangement joins TRBV5-5 to TRBJ1-4; 7 bases are a match to TRBD1. The CDR3 runs 18 residues. J was trimmed by 2 bases and V by 0 bases; bases with no gene match: 10. CDR1 and CDR2 from the germline V gene are SGHKS and YYEKEE (reference sequence). DNA of the CDR3: TGTGCCAGCAGCTTGGGCAGGGGGAGTGGTAGGACTAATGAAAAACTGTTTTTT. It codes for CASSLGRGSGRTNEKLFF.

V and J are TRBV4-1 and TRBJ2-7; D possibly corresponds to TRBD1 (6 bases). Germline V gene sequence: CDR1 MGHRA, CDR2 YSYEKL. The CDR3 extends over 15 amino acids. V was trimmed by 0 bases and J by 4 bases, leaving 13 bases between them. DNA of the CDR3: TGCGCCAGCAGCCAAGAAAACAGGGCTAGGTACGAGCAGTACGTC. It is translated as CASSQENRARYEQYV.

V is TRBV13 and J is TRBJ1-1; 8 bases map to TRBD1. The CDR3 is 17 residues long. Trimming cost V 1 base and J 0 bases; bases outside gene matches: 7. Germline V gene sequence: CDR1 PRHDT, CDR2 FYEKMQ (reference sequence). The CDR3, as DNA: TGTGCCAGCAGCTTAGAACGAGAGGGACAGGTGAACACTGAAGCTTTCTTT. Translation: CASSLEREGQVNTEAFF.

This clone was picked up a small number of times. The chain carries TRBV12-3 or TRBV12-4 and TRBJ1-1; a weak D match, TRBD1 (5 bases). Trimming removed 3 bases from V and 5 bases from J, with 10 bases in between. The CDR3 runs 13 residues. The CDR3 nucleotides read TGTGCCAGCAGTTTCGAAAGGGGAACTGAAGCTTTCTTT. Protein sequence: CASSFERGTEAFF.

The V call is TRBV29-1, the J call TRBJ1-1; D is perhaps TRBD1 (6 bases). CDR1 SQVTM and CDR2 ANQGSEA come from the germline V gene. The CDR3 runs to 12 residues. For the CDR3, the DNA is TGCAGAGCAGGGGCAGTGAACACTGAAGCTTTCTTT. This gives the protein CRAGAVNTEAFF. Full variable domain (missing parts from reference TRBV29-1 and TRBJ1-1): SAVISQKPSRDICQRGTSLTIQCQVDSQVTMMFWYRQQPGQSLTLIATANQGSEATYESGFVIDKFPISRPNLTFSTLTVSNMSPEDSSIYLCRAGAVNTEAFFGQGTRLTVV.

This chain uses TRBV7-9 with TRBJ2-3; D not certain. CDR3 length: 14 residues. The germline V gene has CDR1 SEHNR and CDR2 FQNEAQ (reference sequence). V shed 4 bases and J shed 8 bases, with 16 bases lying between them. In DNA form, the CDR3 reads TGTGCCAGCAGCTCGGCCTCGTCGCCAGGTACGCAGTATTTT. It codes for CASSSASSPGTQYF.

This clone was seen a single time. The chain carries TRBV2 and TRBJ1-6; perhaps TRBD1 as D (5 bases). V dropped 1 base and J dropped 5 bases, with 9 bases sitting between them. The CDR3 consists of 15 residues. Germline assignment: CDR1 SNHLY and CDR2 FYNNEI. CDR3 residues: CASSEGAGNNSPLHF. The CDR3 DNA reads TGTGCCAGCAGTGAAGGGGCAGGGAATAATTCACCCCTCCACTTT.

This chain uses TRBV6-6 with TRBJ2-5, with D maybe TRBD2 (6 bases). Germline CDR1 and CDR2: MNHNY and SVGAGI (reference sequence). With 0 bases removed from V and 4 bases from J, the gap between germline ends came to 9 bases. The CDR3 sequence is 14 residues long. CDR3 sequence: CASSYSGGRETQYF. CDR3 bases: TGTGCCAGCAGTTACTCCGGGGGTCGAGAGACCCAGTACTTC.

V and J are TRBV2 and TRBJ1-2, with 8 positions matching TRBD1. Per germline, CDR1 SNHLY and CDR2 FYNNEI. Trimming took 0 bases from V and 5 from J; bases not matched to a gene: 5. CDR3 length: 15 amino acids. The CDR3 spells CASSEARTGGYGYTF. The CDR3 DNA follows: TGTGCCAGCAGTGAAGCGAGAACAGGGGGGTATGGCTACACCTTC.

Only a few counts were recorded for this clone. The V gene is TRBV7-2, the J gene TRBJ2-5, with TRBD1 matching 8 bases. From germline, CDR1 is SGHTA and CDR2 FQGNSA. V trimming: 5 bases; J trimming: 3 bases; junction bases outside the gene matches: 8. The CDR3 is made up of 15 amino acids. CDR3 nucleotides: TGTGCCAGCAGCCCCTGGACAGGGAGAGAAGAGACCCAGTACTTC. Amino acids: CASSPWTGREETQYF.

This clone was counted between two and nine times. The gene calls are TRBV5-1 and TRBJ1-6; D is undetermined. V lost 4 bases, J lost 4 bases, and 18 bases lay in between. This CDR3 comprises 17 residues. Germline V CDR1 and CDR2: SGHRS, YFSETQ. CDR3: CASSPSPYTMYNSPLHF. The CDR3 DNA reads as TGCGCCAGCAGCCCGTCCCCTTACACAATGTATAATTCACCCCTCCACTTT.

The chain recombines TRBV5-1 with TRBJ1-2, with 9 bases identical to TRBD1. Trimming took 4 bases from V and 7 from J; bases not matched to a gene: 11. The germline gives CDR1 SGHRS, CDR2 YFSETQ. The CDR3 length is 15 residues. The CDR3 loop reads CASSNTGQGEGGYTF. DNA for the CDR3: TGCGCCAGCAGCAACACGGGACAGGGCGAAGGTGGCTACACCTTC.

CDR3 in amino acids: CASSSQGAGEDTQYF. The CDR3 nucleotides are TGTGCCAGTAGTTCCCAGGGGGCCGGGGAAGATACGCAGTATTTT. V is TRBV19 and J is TRBJ2-3, with TRBD1 matching 8 bases. Germline loops: CDR1 LNHDA, CDR2 SQIVND (reference sequence). V trimming: 5 bases; J trimming: 5 bases; junction bases outside the gene matches: 9. This CDR3 is built from 15 residues.

CDR3 sequence reads: CASNKGGVGTGELFF. The CDR3, as DNA: TGTGCCAGCAACAAGGGAGGGGTGGGCACCGGGGAGCTGTTTTTT. V is TRBV6-6 and J is TRBJ2-2, with TRBD2 identical over 7 bases. The CDR3 is 15 amino acids. Losses at the gene ends were 7 bases for V and 4 bases for J; bases not matched to a gene: 9. Germline V gene data show CDR1 as MNHNY and CDR2 as SVGAGI (reference sequence).

CDR3 amino acids: CASSVNYRGPSTDTQYF. The CDR3 DNA reads TGTGCCAGCAGCGTAAATTACAGGGGGCCTAGCACAGATACGCAGTATTTT. V is TRBV9 and J is TRBJ2-3; 9 bases align to TRBD1. CDR1 SGDLS and CDR2 YYNGEE come from the germline V gene. Losses at the gene ends were 1 base for V and 0 bases for J; bases not matched to a gene: 6. The CDR3 sequence is 17 residues long.

The rearrangement uses TRBV6-5 and TRBJ1-1, with D tentatively TRBD1 (6 bases). This CDR3 comprises 14 residues. In germline, CDR1 is MNHEY, CDR2 SVGAGI. The ends were cut back, 6 bases at V and 2 bases at J, with 13 bases in the middle. The CDR3 DNA reads as TGTGCCAGCAGGAGGACAGTCAGCAACACTGAAGCTTTCTTT. This translates into CASRRTVSNTEAFF.

With regard to this clone: Sequence at one end of the junction differs from germline and may be a read error. Within the sample, other DNA sequences also encode this same CDR3. The genes are TRBV9 and TRBJ1-4; D ambiguous. CDR1 and CDR2 from the germline V gene are SGDLS and YYNGEE. This CDR3 is built from 16 residues. DNA for the CDR3: TGTGCCAGCAGTGTAGCTAATGGTAGGAGTGGTGAAAAACTGTTTTTT. This gives the protein CASSVANGRSGEKLFF.

This clone was detected ten times or more. V usage is TRBV29-1 and J usage is TRBJ1-2; possible D gene TRBD1, 5 bases. CDR1 is SQVTM and CDR2 is ANQGSEA in the germline V gene. V was trimmed by 3 bases and J by 10 bases, leaving 12 bases between them. This CDR3 is built from 11 residues. The CDR3 DNA reads TGCAGCGTTGACCATCGGGACTTCTACACCTTC. This encodes CSVDHRDFYTF.

The CDR3 sequence is CAWSILFYGYTF. The CDR3 DNA is TGTGCCTGGAGTATCTTATTCTATGGCTACACCTTC. The chain combines TRBV30 with TRBJ1-2; D is undetermined. The CDR3 has 12 residues. Looked up from germline, CDR1 is GTSNPN and CDR2 is SVGIG (reference sequence). V was clipped by 2 bases and J by 4 bases, with 8 bases between them.

This chain links TRBV7-3 with TRBJ2-2; 7 bases are shared with TRBD2. The CDR3 extends over 15 amino acids. V was pared by 3 bases and J by 7 bases, with 8 bases of the junction left unmatched. Germline loops: CDR1 SGHTA, CDR2 FQGTGA. CDR3 DNA sequence: TGTGCCAGCAGCTTTGGACCGGCGGGGGACGGGGAGCTGTTTTTT. Translated, it gives CASSFGPAGDGELFF.

The rearrangement joins TRBV30 to TRBJ1-2, with D uncertain. The germline V and J ends were trimmed by 1 base and 8 bases, with 11 bases remaining between them. Germline V gene sequence: CDR1 GTSNPN, CDR2 SVGIG (reference sequence). The CDR3 runs to 12 residues. The CDR3 DNA follows: TGTGCCTGGAGTGGGGGAGGCTTCGGCTACACCTTC. Its translation is CAWSGGGFGYTF.

The V and J genes are TRBV5-1 and TRBJ2-1; D is undetermined. The CDR3 covers 14 residues. The V gene lost 0 bases and the J gene lost 4 bases, with 8 bases spanning the gap. Per germline, CDR1 SGHRS and CDR2 YFSETQ. DNA for the CDR3: TGCGCCAGCAGCTTGGATCGGGTTTACAATGAGCAGTTCTTC. Translated, it gives CASSLDRVYNEQFF.